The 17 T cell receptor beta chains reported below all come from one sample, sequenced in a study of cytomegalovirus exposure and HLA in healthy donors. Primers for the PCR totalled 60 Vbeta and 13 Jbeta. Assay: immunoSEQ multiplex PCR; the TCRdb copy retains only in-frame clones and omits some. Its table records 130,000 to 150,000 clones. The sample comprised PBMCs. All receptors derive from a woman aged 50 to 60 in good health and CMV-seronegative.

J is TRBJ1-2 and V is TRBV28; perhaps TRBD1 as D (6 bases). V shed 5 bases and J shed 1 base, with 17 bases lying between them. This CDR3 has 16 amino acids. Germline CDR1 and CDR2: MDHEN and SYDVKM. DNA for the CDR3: TGTGCCAGCAGTGTTCCCACCGGGACATATAACTATGGCTACACCTTC. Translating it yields CASSVPTGTYNYGYTF.

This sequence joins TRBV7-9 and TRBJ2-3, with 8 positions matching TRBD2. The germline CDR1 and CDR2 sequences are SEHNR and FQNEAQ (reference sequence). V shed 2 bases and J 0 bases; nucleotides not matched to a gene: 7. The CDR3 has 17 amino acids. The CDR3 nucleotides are TGTGCCAGCAGCTTATTTAGCGGGAAGGGGAGCACAGATACGCAGTATTTT. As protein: CASSLFSGKGSTDTQYF.

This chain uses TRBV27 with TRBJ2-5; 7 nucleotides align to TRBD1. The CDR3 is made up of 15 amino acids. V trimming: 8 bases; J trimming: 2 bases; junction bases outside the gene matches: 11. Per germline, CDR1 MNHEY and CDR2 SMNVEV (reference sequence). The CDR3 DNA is TGTGCCAGCGGATTTCACGGGACAGTTCAAGAGACCCAGTACTTC. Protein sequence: CASGFHGTVQETQYF.

The CDR3 DNA sequence: TGTGCCAGCACCCAGACAGGGGCAGATGGCTACACCTTC. Encoded protein: CASTQTGADGYTF. The chain uses TRBV6-6 and TRBJ1-2; TRBD1 matches 8 bases. This CDR3 region has 13 residues. CDR1 and CDR2 from the germline V gene are MNHNY and SVGAGI (reference sequence). Trimming at V came to 7 bases and at J to 6 bases, leaving 7 bases not matched to a gene.

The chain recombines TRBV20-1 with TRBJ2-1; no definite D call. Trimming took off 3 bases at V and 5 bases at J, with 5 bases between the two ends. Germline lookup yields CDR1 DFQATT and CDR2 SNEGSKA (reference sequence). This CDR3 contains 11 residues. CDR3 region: CSASPDNEQFF. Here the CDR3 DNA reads TGCAGTGCTAGTCCTGACAATGAGCAGTTCTTC.

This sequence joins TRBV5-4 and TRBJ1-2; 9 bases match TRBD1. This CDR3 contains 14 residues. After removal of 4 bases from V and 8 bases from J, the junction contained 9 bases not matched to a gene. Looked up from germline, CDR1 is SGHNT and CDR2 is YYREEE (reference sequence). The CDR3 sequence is CASSPRTGEEGYTF. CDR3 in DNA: TGTGCCAGCAGCCCACGGACAGGGGAGGAGGGCTACACCTTC.

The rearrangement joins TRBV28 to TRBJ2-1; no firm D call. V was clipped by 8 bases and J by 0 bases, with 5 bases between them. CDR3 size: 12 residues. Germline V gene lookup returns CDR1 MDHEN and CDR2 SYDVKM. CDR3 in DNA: TGTGCCAGCGTTAGCTCCTACAATGAGCAGTTCTTC. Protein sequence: CASVSSYNEQFF.

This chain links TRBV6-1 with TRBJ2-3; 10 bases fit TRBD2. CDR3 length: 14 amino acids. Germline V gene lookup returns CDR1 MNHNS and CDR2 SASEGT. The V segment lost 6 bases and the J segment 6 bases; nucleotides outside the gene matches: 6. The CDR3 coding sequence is TGTGCCAGCAGCGCGGCTAGCGGGAGCGATACGCAGTATTTT. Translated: CASSAASGSDTQYF.

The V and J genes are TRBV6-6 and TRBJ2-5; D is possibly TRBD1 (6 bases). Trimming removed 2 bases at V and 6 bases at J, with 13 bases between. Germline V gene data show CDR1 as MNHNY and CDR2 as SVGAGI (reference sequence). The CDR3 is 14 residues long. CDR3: CASSYVEGVKTQYF. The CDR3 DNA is TGTGCCAGCAGTTACGTCGAGGGGGTAAAGACCCAGTACTTC.

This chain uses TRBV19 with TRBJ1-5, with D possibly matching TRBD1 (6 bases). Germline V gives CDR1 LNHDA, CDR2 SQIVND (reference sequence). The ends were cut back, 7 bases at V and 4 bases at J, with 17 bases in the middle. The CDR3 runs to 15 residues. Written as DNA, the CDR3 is TGTGCCAGTACTTGGTGGGCAGGGGCAAATCAGCCCCAGCATTTT. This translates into CASTWWAGANQPQHF.

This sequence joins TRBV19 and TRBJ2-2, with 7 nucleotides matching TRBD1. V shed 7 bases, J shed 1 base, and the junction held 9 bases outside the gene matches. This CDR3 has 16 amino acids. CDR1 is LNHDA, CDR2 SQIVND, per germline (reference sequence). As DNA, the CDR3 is TGTGCCAGTACTCGCGGACAGGATCGGAACACCGGGGAGCTGTTTTTT. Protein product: CASTRGQDRNTGELFF.

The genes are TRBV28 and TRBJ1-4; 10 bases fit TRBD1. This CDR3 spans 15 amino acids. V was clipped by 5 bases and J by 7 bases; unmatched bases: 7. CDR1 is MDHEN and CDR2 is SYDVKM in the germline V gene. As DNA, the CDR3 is TGTGCCAGCAGTACCCGACAGGGGGCTATTGAAAAACTGTTTTTT. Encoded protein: CASSTRQGAIEKLFF.

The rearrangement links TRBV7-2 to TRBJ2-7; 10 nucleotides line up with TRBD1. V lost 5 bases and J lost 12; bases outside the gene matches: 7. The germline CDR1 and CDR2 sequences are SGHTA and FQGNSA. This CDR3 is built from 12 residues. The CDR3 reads CASSPRDRGPYF. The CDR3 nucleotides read TGTGCCAGCAGCCCCCGGGACAGGGGTCCGTACTTC. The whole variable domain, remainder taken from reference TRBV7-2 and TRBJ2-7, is GAGVSQSPSNKVTEKGKDVELRCDPISGHTALYWYRQSLGQGLEFLIYFQGNSAPDKSGLPSDRFSAERTGGSVSTLTIQRTQQEDSAVYLCASSPRDRGPYFGPGTRLTVT.

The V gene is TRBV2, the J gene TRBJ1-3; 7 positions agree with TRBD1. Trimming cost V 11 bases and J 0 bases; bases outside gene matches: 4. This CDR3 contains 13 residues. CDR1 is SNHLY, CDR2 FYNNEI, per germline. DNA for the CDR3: TGTGCCGGACACAGGGGCTCTGGAAACACCATATATTTT. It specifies CAGHRGSGNTIYF.

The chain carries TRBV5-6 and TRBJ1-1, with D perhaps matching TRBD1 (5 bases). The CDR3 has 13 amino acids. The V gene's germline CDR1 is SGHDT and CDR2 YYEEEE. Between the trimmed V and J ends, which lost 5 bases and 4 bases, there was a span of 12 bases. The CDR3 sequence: CASRTNRPTEAFF. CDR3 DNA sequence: TGTGCCAGCAGAACCAACAGGCCCACTGAAGCTTTCTTT.

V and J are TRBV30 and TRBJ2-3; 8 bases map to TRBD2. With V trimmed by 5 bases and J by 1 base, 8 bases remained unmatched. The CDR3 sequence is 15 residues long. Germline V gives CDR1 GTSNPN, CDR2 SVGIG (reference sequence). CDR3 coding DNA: TGTGCCTGGTCGCGGGGTAGCGGGGGCACAGATACGCAGTATTTT. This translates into CAWSRGSGGTDTQYF.

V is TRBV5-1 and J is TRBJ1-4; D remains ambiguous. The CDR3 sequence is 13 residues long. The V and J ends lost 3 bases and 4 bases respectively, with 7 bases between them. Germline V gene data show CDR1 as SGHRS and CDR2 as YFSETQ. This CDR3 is CASSSESNEKLFF. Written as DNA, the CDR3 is TGCGCCAGCAGCTCGGAGAGTAATGAAAAACTGTTTTTT.